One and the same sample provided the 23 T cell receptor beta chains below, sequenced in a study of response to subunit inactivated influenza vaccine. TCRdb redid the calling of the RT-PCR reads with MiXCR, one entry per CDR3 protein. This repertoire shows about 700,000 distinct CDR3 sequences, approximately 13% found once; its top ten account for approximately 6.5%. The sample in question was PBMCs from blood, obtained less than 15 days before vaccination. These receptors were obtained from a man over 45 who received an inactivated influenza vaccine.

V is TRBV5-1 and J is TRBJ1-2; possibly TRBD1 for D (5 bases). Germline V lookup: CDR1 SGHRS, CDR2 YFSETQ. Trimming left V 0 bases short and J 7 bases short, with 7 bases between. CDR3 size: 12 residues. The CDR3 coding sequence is TGCGCCAGCAGCTTGGAGAGGGGTGGCTACACCTTC. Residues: CASSLERGGYTF.

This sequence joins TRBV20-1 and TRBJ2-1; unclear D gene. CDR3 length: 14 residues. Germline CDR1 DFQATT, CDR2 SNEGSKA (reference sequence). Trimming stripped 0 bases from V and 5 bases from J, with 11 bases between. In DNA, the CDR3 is TGCAGTGCTAGAGATTATAAAGAGGACAATGAGCAGTTCTTC. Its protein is CSARDYKEDNEQFF.

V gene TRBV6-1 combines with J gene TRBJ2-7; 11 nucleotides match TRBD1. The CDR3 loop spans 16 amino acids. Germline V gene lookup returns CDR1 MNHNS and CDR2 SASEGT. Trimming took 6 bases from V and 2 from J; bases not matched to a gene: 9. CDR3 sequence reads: CASRSFGTGGPYEQYF. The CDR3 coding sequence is TGTGCCAGCAGGAGTTTCGGGACAGGGGGTCCCTACGAGCAGTACTTC.

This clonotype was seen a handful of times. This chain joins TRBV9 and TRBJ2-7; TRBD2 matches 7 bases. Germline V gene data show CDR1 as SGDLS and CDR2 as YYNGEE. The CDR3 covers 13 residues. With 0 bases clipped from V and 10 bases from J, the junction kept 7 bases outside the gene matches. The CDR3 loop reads CASSVEMTSLQYF. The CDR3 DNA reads TGTGCCAGCAGCGTAGAGATGACTAGCCTTCAGTACTTC.

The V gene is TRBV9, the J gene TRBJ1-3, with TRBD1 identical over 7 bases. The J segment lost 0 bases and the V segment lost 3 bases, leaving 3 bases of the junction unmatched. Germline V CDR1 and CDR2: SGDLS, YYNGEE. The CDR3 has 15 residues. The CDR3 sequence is CASSADRDSGNTIYF. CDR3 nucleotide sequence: TGTGCCAGCAGCGCCGACAGGGACTCTGGAAACACCATATATTTT.

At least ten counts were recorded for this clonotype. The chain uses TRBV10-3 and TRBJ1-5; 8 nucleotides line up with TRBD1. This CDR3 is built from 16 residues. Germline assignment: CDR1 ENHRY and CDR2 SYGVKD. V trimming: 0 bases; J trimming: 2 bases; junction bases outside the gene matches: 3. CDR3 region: CAISESGTGGNQPQHF. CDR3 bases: TGTGCCATCAGTGAGTCAGGGACAGGTGGCAATCAGCCCCAGCATTTT.

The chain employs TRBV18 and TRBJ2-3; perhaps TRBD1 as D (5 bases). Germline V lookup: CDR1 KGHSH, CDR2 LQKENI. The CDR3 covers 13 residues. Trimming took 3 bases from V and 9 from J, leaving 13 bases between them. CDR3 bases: TGTGCCAGCTCACCCCCTGGGGCTCAGACGCAGTATTTT. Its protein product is CASSPPGAQTQYF.

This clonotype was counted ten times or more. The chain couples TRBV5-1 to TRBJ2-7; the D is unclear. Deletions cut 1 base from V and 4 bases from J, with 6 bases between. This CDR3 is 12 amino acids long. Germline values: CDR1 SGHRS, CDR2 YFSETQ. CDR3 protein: CASSLYGYEQYF. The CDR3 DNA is TGCGCCAGCAGCTTGTACGGGTACGAGCAGTACTTC.

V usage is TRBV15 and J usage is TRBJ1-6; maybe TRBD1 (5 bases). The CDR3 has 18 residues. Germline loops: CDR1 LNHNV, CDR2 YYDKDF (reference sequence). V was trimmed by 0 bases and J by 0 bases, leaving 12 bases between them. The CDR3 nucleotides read TGTGCCACCAGCAGAGAAGGGGCCCGAAGCTCCTATAATTCACCCCTCCACTTT. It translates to CATSREGARSSYNSPLHF.

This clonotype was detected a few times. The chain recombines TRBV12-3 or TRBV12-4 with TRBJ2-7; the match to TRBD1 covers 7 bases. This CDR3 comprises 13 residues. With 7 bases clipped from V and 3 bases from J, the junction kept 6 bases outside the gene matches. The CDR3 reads CASTRTGDYEQYF. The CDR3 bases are TGTGCCAGCACCAGGACAGGAGACTACGAGCAGTACTTC.

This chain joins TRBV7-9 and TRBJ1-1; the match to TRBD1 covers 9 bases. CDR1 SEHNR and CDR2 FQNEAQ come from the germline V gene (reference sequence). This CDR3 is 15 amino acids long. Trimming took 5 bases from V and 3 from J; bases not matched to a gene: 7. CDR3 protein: CASSVQGAGHTEAFF. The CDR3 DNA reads TGTGCCAGCAGCGTACAGGGGGCGGGTCACACTGAAGCTTTCTTT. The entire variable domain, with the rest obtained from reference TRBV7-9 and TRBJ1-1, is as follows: DTGVSQNPRHKITKRGQNVTFRCDPISEHNRLYWYRQTLGQGPEFLTYFQNEAQLEKSRLLSDRFSAERPKGSFSTLEIQRTEQGDSAMYLCASSVQGAGHTEAFFGQGTRLTVV.

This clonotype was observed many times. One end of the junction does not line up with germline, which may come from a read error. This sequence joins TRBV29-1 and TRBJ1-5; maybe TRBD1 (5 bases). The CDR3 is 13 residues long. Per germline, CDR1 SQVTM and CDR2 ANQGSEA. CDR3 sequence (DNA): TGCAGCGTCGAAGGGGACCCCAATCAGCCCCAGCATTTT. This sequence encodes CSVEGDPNQPQHF.

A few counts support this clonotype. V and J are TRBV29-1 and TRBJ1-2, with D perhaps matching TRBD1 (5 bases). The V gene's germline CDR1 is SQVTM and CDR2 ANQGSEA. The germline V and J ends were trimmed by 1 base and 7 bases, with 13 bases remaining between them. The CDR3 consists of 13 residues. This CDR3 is CSVEGQGVSGYTF. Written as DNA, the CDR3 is TGCAGCGTTGAAGGGCAGGGCGTAAGTGGCTACACCTTC.

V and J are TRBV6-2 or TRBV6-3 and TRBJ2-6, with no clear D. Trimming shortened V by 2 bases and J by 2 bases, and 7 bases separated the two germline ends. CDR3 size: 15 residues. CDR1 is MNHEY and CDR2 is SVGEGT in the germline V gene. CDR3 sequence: CASSYVGTGANVLTF. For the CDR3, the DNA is TGTGCCAGCAGTTACGTAGGGACTGGGGCCAACGTCCTGACTTTC.

CDR3 protein: CASSLVAGGIGEKLFF. The CDR3 DNA is TGTGCCAGCAGCTTAGTCGCGGGGGGAATTGGGGAAAAACTGTTTTTT. The rearrangement joins TRBV7-2 to TRBJ1-4, with D possibly being TRBD1 (5 bases). This CDR3 has 16 amino acids. The V and J ends lost 1 base and 8 bases respectively, with 17 bases between them. Germline assignment: CDR1 SGHTA and CDR2 FQGNSA.

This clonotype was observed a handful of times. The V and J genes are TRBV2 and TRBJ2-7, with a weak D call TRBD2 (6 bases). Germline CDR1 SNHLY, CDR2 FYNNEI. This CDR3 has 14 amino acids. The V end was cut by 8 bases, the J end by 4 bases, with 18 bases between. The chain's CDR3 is CASRPEGGLYEQYF. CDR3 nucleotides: TGTGCCAGCCGACCCGAGGGAGGACTTTACGAGCAGTACTTC.

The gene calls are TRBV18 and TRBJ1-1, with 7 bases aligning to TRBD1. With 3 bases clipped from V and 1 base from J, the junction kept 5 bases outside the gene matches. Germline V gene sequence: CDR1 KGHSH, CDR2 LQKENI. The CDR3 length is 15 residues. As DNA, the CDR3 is TGTGCCAGCTCACCTATGGGACAGCCGAACACTGAAGCTTTCTTT. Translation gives CASSPMGQPNTEAFF.

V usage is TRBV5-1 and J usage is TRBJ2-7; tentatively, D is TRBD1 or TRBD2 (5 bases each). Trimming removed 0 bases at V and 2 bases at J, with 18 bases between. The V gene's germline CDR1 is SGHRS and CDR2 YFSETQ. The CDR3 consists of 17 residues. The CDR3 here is CASSLGFSGTVAYEQYF. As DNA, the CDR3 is TGCGCCAGCAGCTTGGGCTTCTCCGGGACGGTAGCCTACGAGCAGTACTTC.

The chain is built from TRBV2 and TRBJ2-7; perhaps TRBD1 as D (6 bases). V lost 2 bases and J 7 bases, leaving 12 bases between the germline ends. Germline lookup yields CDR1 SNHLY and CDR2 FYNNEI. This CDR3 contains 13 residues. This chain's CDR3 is CASSEQGPGEQYF. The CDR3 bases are TGTGCCAGCAGTGAACAGGGGCCGGGGGAGCAGTACTTC.

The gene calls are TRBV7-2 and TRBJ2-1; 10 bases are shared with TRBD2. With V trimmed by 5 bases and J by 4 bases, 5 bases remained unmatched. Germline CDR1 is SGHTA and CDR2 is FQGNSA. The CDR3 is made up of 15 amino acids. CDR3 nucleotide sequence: TGTGCCAGCAGCCCCGGGACTAGCGAGTACAATGAGCAGTTCTTC. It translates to CASSPGTSEYNEQFF.

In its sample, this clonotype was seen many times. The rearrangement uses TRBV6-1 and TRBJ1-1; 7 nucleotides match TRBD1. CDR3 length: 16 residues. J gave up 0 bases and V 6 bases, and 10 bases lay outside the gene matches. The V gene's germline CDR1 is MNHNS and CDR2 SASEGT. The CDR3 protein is CASRPQSTGLNTEAFF. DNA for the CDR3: TGTGCCAGCAGACCTCAATCGACAGGGCTGAACACTGAAGCTTTCTTT.

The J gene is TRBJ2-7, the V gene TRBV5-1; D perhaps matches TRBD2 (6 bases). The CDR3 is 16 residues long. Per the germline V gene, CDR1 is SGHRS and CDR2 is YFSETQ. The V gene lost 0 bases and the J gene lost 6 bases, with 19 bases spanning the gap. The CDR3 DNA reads TGCGCCAGCAGCTTGGAGGGAGGACGTCGGCAGCTCGAGCAGTACTTC. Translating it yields CASSLEGGRRQLEQYF.

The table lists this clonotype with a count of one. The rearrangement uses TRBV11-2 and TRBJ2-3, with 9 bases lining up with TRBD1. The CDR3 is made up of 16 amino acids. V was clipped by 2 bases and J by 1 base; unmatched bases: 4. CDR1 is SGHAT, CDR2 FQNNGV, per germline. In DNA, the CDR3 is TGTGCCAGCAGCTTAAGGACAGGGGATGGCACAGATACGCAGTATTTT. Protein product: CASSLRTGDGTDTQYF.